A selection of T cell receptor beta chains follows, all from one sample in a study of blood T cell repertoires in COVID-19. Using immunoSEQ multiplex PCR, the repertoire was profiled, and TCRdb retains in-frame clones only, with some absent. The sample yields some 200,000 clones, 70% to 90% seen once. Sequencing used peripheral blood. All receptors derive from a man aged 45-60 years who had recovered from COVID-19. Each CDR3 is given with its conserved first and last residue. A D gene is named only where the DNA matches it firmly. Size values are once, few and many counts, or a class for expanded clones, and some rows have none.

cdr3_length clone_size d_call j_call v_call cdr3_nt cdr3_aa
13 few NA TRBJ2-7 TRBV13 TGTGCCAGCAGCTTAGGCCGCGGTTCCGAGCAGTACTTC CASSLGRGSEQYF
14 NA NA TRBJ2-1 TRBV5-4 TGTGCCAGCAGCTTCTCGGACAGAACCAATGAGCAGTTCTTC CASSFSDRTNEQFF
15 NA TRBD1 TRBJ2-6 TRBV2 TGTGCCAGCAAATTGGGACAGTCTGGGGCCAACGTCCTGACTTTC CASKLGQSGANVLTF
15 NA TRBD2 TRBJ2-3 TRBV6-4 TGTGCCAGCAGTGTAGCGGGAGTGGGGACAGATACGCAGTATTTT CASSVAGVGTDTQYF
15 NA TRBD1 TRBJ2-7 TRBV7-2 TGTGCCAGCAGCTTACCGGGACAGGGGATCTACGAGCAGTACTTC CASSLPGQGIYEQYF
14 NA NA TRBJ2-3 TRBV30 TGTGCCTGGAGTACTTCTCTCGGCACAGATACGCAGTATTTT CAWSTSLGTDTQYF
15 NA TRBD2 TRBJ2-7 TRBV20-1 TGCAGTGCTAGTGGGGCCTTGCGGGAGGGCCGCGAGCAGTACTTC CSASGALREGREQYF
13 NA NA TRBJ2-7 TRBV28 TGTGCCAGCAGGATTAGTAACCAATACGAGCAGTACTTC CASRISNQYEQYF
17 once TRBD2 TRBJ2-7 TRBV27 TGTGCCAGCAGTTTATTCTCGACTAGCGGGAGACTCTACGAGCAGTACTTC CASSLFSTSGRLYEQYF
14 NA TRBD1 TRBJ2-7 TRBV4-1 TGCGCCAGCAGCCCCAAACAGGGGGCGAGAGAGCAGTACTTC CASSPKQGAREQYF
14 NA NA TRBJ1-1 TRBV4-1 TGCGCCAGCAGCCAAGATCAGCGGAACACTGAAGCTTTCTTT CASSQDQRNTEAFF
14 few NA TRBJ1-2 TRBV3-1/TRBV3-2 TGTGCCAGCAGCGGCCACAGGGCGGACTATGGCTACACCTTC CASSGHRADYGYTF
16 NA NA TRBJ2-5 TRBV7-9 TGTGCCAGCAGCTTAGGGGAGTTTCCGGTAAGGGATGGCCAGTACTTC CASSLGEFPVRDGQYF
18 NA TRBD1 TRBJ1-5 TRBV19 TGTGCCAGTAGTCACCCTCTAGGGACAGGGTATAGCAATCAGCCCCAGCATTTT CASSHPLGTGYSNQPQHF
15 NA TRBD1 TRBJ1-5 TRBV28 TGTGCCAGCAGCCTGGGACAGGGATTTCGTCAGCCCCAGCATTTT CASSLGQGFRQPQHF
14 NA TRBD1 TRBJ1-1 TRBV5-6 TGTGCCAGCAGCTTGAGGACAGGGTACACTGAAGCTTTCTTT CASSLRTGYTEAFF
13 NA NA TRBJ2-7 TRBV7-9 TGTGCCAGCAGCTTAGCTAGCCCCTACGAGCAGTACTTC CASSLASPYEQYF
13 few TRBD1 TRBJ1-2 TRBV10-2 TGCGCCAGCAGTGGGACAGGGGACTATGGCTACACCTTC CASSGTGDYGYTF
13 NA NA TRBJ2-7 TRBV28 TGTGCCACCCGGGGAGAAAATGCCTACGAGCAGTACTTC CATRGENAYEQYF
14 few NA TRBJ1-1 TRBV4-1 TGCGCCAGCAGCCGGGCGGCGGAGGGCACTGAAGCTTTCTTT CASSRAAEGTEAFF
17 NA TRBD1 TRBJ1-5 TRBV7-2 TGTGCCAGCAGCTTAGGAGGGACAGGGGGCAGCAGGCAGCCCCAGCATTTT CASSLGGTGGSRQPQHF
13 NA TRBD1 TRBJ1-1 TRBV18 TGTGCCAGCTCACCACAGGGGGCCGCTGAAGCTTTCTTT CASSPQGAAEAFF
16 NA TRBD1 TRBJ2-7 TRBV5-1 TGCGCCAGCAGCTTGGTTCGGGGACAGCCCTCCTACGAGCAGTACTTC CASSLVRGQPSYEQYF
15 NA TRBD1 TRBJ2-1 TRBV5-1 TGCGCCAGCAGCTTGGGGGCAGGGGGAGTCGATGAGCAGTTCTTC CASSLGAGGVDEQFF
15 NA NA TRBJ2-7 TRBV7-9 TGTGCCAGCAGCTTAGCAAGGGGTTTCACCTACGAGCAGTACTTC CASSLARGFTYEQYF
14 NA TRBD1 TRBJ2-5 TRBV3-1/TRBV3-2 TGTGCCAGCAGCCAAAGGACAGGGCCTGAGACCCAGTACTTC CASSQRTGPETQYF
13 NA NA TRBJ1-5 TRBV7-2 TGTGCCAGCAGTCCAAACAGGGTCGAGCCCCAGCATTTT CASSPNRVEPQHF
15 NA TRBD1 TRBJ2-7 TRBV6-5 TGTGCCAGCAGTTACTCGCAGGGACAGTACTATGAGCAGTACTTC CASSYSQGQYYEQYF
14 few NA TRBJ2-7 TRBV5-1 TGCGCCAGCAGAAACGGGCAGGGTCCCTACGAGCAGTACTTC CASRNGQGPYEQYF
18 NA TRBD2 TRBJ2-3 TRBV3-1/TRBV3-2 TGTGCCAGCAGCCAAGGGAGCGGGAGGGCCTTGTCACCAGATACGCAGTATTTT CASSQGSGRALSPDTQYF
14 NA TRBD1 TRBJ2-7 TRBV2 TGTGCCAGCAGGGAGGACAGGGTGATCCACGAGCAGTACTTC CASREDRVIHEQYF